This entry lists 25 T cell receptor beta chains sequenced from one sample in a study of shared clonotypes between healthy human individuals. Sequenced by immunoSEQ multiplex PCR; TCRdb stores in-frame clones only, minus some. The sample lists some 2,100,000 clones, nearly 97% occurring once. The sample comprised naive CD4+ T cells sorted from blood. The subset denotes: CD45RA+ positively selected. The receptors derive from a young man in good health.

The genes are TRBV11-2 and TRBJ2-3; 9 bases align to TRBD2. Germline trimming cut 2 bases from V and 5 bases from J; bases unmatched to any gene: 5. The length of the CDR3 is 15 residues. In germline, CDR1 is SGHAT, CDR2 FQNNGV. Here the CDR3 reads CASSLRTSVKDTQYF. CDR3 nucleotides: TGTGCCAGCAGCTTACGGACTAGCGTAAAAGATACGCAGTATTTT.

The rearrangement uses TRBV5-1 and TRBJ1-1; D not resolved. Germline CDR1 is SGHRS and CDR2 is YFSETQ. The length of the CDR3 is 14 residues. V was shortened by 4 bases and J by 1 base, with 11 bases between the two germline ends. CDR3 in amino acids: CASSPREENTEAFF. CDR3 DNA sequence: TGCGCCAGCAGCCCCCGCGAGGAGAACACTGAAGCTTTCTTT.

The chain has TRBV28 and TRBJ1-1, with 8 bases identical to TRBD1. Trimming at V came to 5 bases and at J to 6 bases, leaving 8 bases not matched to a gene. Germline lookup yields CDR1 MDHEN and CDR2 SYDVKM. The CDR3 covers 14 residues. The CDR3 region has the DNA TGTGCCAGCAGTCCCCCAGGGGGCCAGGCTGAAGCTTTCTTT. It translates to CASSPPGGQAEAFF.

The chain carries TRBV2 and TRBJ2-7; D is unresolved. From germline, CDR1 is SNHLY and CDR2 FYNNEI. The CDR3 consists of 13 residues. Trimming shortened V by 7 bases and J by 5 bases, and 15 bases separated the two germline ends. CDR3 nucleotides: TGTGCCAGCACCTATCCGGCGAGCCACGAGCAGTACTTC. Protein sequence: CASTYPASHEQYF.

V and J are TRBV7-9 and TRBJ2-7, with D uncertain. Trimming stripped 5 bases from V and 6 bases from J, with 11 bases between. The germline V gene encodes CDR1 SEHNR and CDR2 FQNEAQ (reference sequence). This CDR3 contains 12 residues. CDR3 sequence (DNA): TGTGCCAGCAGCCGCGGAGTTGGCGAGCAGTACTTC. Protein: CASSRGVGEQYF. Filled out from reference TRBV7-9 and TRBJ2-7, the complete variable domain reads DTGVSQNPRHKITKRGQNVTFRCDPISEHNRLYWYRQTLGQGPEFLTYFQNEAQLEKSRLLSDRFSAERPKGSFSTLEIQRTEQGDSAMYLCASSRGVGEQYFGPGTRLTVT.

A single count supports this clone. J is TRBJ2-1 and V is TRBV7-3; possibly TRBD1 for D (6 bases). CDR1 is SGHTA and CDR2 is FQGTGA in the germline V gene. The V and J ends lost 4 bases and 0 bases respectively, with 10 bases between them. The CDR3 runs to 15 residues. The CDR3 bases are TGTGCCAGCAGCTCCGACAGGAGCTCCTACAATGAGCAGTTCTTC. It translates to CASSSDRSSYNEQFF.

The V call is TRBV9, the J call TRBJ2-1; D not certain. The CDR3 extends over 12 amino acids. Deletions cut 4 bases from V and 6 bases from J, with 8 bases between. Looked up from germline, CDR1 is SGDLS and CDR2 is YYNGEE. The CDR3 DNA is TGTGCCAGCAGCCCCCATTCCAATGAGCAGTTCTTC. This sequence encodes CASSPHSNEQFF.

The table lists this clone with a count of one. The chain combines TRBV28 with TRBJ2-2; 9 bases line up with TRBD1. Germline-derived CDR1 and CDR2 are MDHEN and SYDVKM. The ends lost 8 bases at V and 4 bases at J; junction bases unmatched: 5. The CDR3 length is 14 residues. The CDR3 region is CASYDRGTTGELFF. The CDR3 region has the DNA TGTGCCAGCTATGACAGGGGGACCACCGGGGAGCTGTTTTTT.

V is TRBV7-8 and J is TRBJ1-5; 7 nucleotides match TRBD1. Germline values: CDR1 SGHVS, CDR2 FQNEAQ. J was trimmed by 5 bases and V by 7 bases; bases with no gene match: 8. The CDR3 length is 14 residues. The CDR3 reads CASTDRVGDQPQHF. The CDR3 DNA reads as TGTGCCAGCACCGACAGGGTTGGGGATCAGCCCCAGCATTTT.

This rearrangement joins TRBV25-1 to TRBJ1-3; possible D gene TRBD1, 6 bases. CDR3 length: 18 residues. Per the germline V gene, CDR1 is MGHDK and CDR2 is SYGVNS. Trimming took 2 bases from V and 2 from J, leaving 19 bases between them. As DNA, the CDR3 is TGTGCCAGCAGTGAAATTTTCGGGGGCAAGACGGCTGGAAACACCATATATTTT. As protein: CASSEIFGGKTAGNTIYF.

This clone was seen just once. Within the sample, other DNA sequences also encode this same CDR3. As DNA, the CDR3 is TGTGCCAGCTCCCTGGATCGGAATGAGCAGTTCTTC. Translating gives CASSLDRNEQFF. The chain uses TRBV5-4 and TRBJ2-1; unclear D gene. The germline V and J ends were trimmed by 7 bases and 7 bases, with 12 bases remaining between them. CDR3 length equals 12 residues. CDR1 and CDR2 (germline): SGHNT, YYREEE (reference sequence).

This chain connects TRBV28 to TRBJ1-2; D unresolved. The V end was cut by 3 bases, the J end by 4 bases, with 12 bases between. The CDR3 totals 14 residues. The V gene's germline CDR1 is MDHEN and CDR2 SYDVKM. Here the CDR3 reads CASSLTGYSYGYTF. CDR3 coding DNA: TGTGCCAGCAGTTTGACGGGGTACAGCTATGGCTACACCTTC.

The V call is TRBV4-2, the J call TRBJ2-3; 7 nucleotides align to TRBD2. V was clipped by 0 bases and J by 4 bases; unmatched bases: 7. Germline V gene data show CDR1 as LGHNA and CDR2 as YNFKEQ. CDR3 length equals 16 residues. In nucleotides, the CDR3 is TGTGCCAGCAGCCAAGATCGCGGCGGGGGAGCAGATACGCAGTATTTT. Translation gives CASSQDRGGGADTQYF.

V gene TRBV5-1 combines with J gene TRBJ1-4; D gene unclear. V lost 4 bases to trimming and J lost 1 base, with 11 bases between them. The germline V gene has CDR1 SGHRS and CDR2 YFSETQ. The CDR3 loop spans 15 amino acids. CDR3 sequence reads: CASSPSGVTNEKLFF. CDR3 in DNA: TGCGCCAGCAGCCCGAGTGGGGTAACTAATGAAAAACTGTTTTTT. Drawing the rest from reference TRBV5-1 and TRBJ1-4, the complete variable domain is KAGVTQTPRYLIKTRGQQVTLSCSPISGHRSVSWYQQTPGQGLQFLFEYFSETQRNKGNFPGRFSGRQFSNSRSEMNVSTLELGDSALYLCASSPSGVTNEKLFFGSGTQLSVL.

The DNA of the CDR3 is TGTGCCTGGAGTGTACGAGCGGGAGGTAACAATGAGCAGTTCTTC. Residues: CAWSVRAGGNNEQFF. V and J are TRBV30 and TRBJ2-1, with 9 positions matching TRBD2. This CDR3 has 15 amino acids. Trimming at V came to 0 bases and at J to 5 bases, leaving 5 bases not matched to a gene. Per germline, CDR1 GTSNPN and CDR2 SVGIG (reference sequence).

The gene calls are TRBV10-3 and TRBJ1-2, with D maybe TRBD1 (5 bases). CDR3 length equals 15 residues. Germline-derived CDR1 and CDR2 are ENHRY and SYGVKD. Trimming took 2 bases from V and 8 from J, leaving 18 bases between them. The CDR3 coding sequence is TGTGCCATCAGTGAGCAGCAGGGAATATCGGAGGGCTACACCTTC. It translates to CAISEQQGISEGYTF.

The J gene is TRBJ2-1, the V gene TRBV7-3, with TRBD2 matching 8 bases. From germline, CDR1 is SGHTA and CDR2 FQGTGA. The length of the CDR3 is 14 residues. V dropped 5 bases and J dropped 10; count of bases not matched to a gene: 10. The CDR3 loop is CASSPRGGLIEQFF. Here the CDR3 DNA reads TGTGCCAGCAGCCCACGGGGGGGCTTGATAGAGCAGTTCTTC.

The rearrangement uses TRBV2 and TRBJ2-7; D not resolved. Deletions cut 4 bases from V and 6 bases from J, with 7 bases between. CDR3 length: 11 amino acids. Looked up from germline, CDR1 is SNHLY and CDR2 is FYNNEI. CDR3 bases: TGTGCCAGCAGTGTTCAAGTCGAGCAGTACTTC. Translation: CASSVQVEQYF.

This chain links TRBV19 with TRBJ1-1, with D unresolved. CDR1 and CDR2 (germline): LNHDA, SQIVND (reference sequence). V lost 5 bases, J lost 5 bases, and 6 bases lay in between. There are 11 residues in the CDR3. The CDR3 coding sequence is TGTGCCAGTAGTCGGTGGACTGAAGCTTTCTTT. Translated, it gives CASSRWTEAFF.

The gene calls are TRBV14 and TRBJ1-1; no definite D call. Germline-derived CDR1 and CDR2 are SGHDN and FVKESK. The CDR3 contains 11 residues. V was pared by 2 bases and J by 7 bases, with 5 bases between. CDR3 bases: TGTGCCAGCAGCCAAACGGGTGAAGCTTTCTTT. The encoded protein is CASSQTGEAFF.

V gene TRBV5-8 combines with J gene TRBJ2-5, with TRBD2 identical over 15 bases. The CDR3 contains 17 residues. The J segment lost 4 bases and the V segment lost 4 bases, leaving 8 bases of the junction unmatched. CDR1 is SGHTS and CDR2 is YDEGEE in the germline V gene. CDR3 nucleotide sequence: TGTGCCAGCAGCCTCGGGACTAGCGGGAGGCCCCTAGAGACCCAGTACTTC. It codes for CASSLGTSGRPLETQYF. Looking up the rest from reference TRBV5-8 and TRBJ2-5 gives the full variable domain: EAGVTQSPTHLIKTRGQQATLRCSPISGHTSVYWYQQALGLGLQFLLWYDEGEERNRGNFPPRFSGRQFPNYSSELNVNALELEDSALYLCASSLGTSGRPLETQYFGPGTRLLVL.

The V call is TRBV10-1, the J call TRBJ1-3; perhaps TRBD1 as D (5 bases). Per the germline V gene, CDR1 is WNHNN and CDR2 is SYGVQD (reference sequence). The CDR3 length is 15 residues. Trimming took 6 bases from V and 0 from J, leaving 12 bases between them. CDR3 sequence reads: CASSPDTVSGNTIYF. The CDR3 DNA sequence: TGCGCCAGCAGCCCGGACACCGTCTCTGGAAACACCATATATTTT.

The chain carries TRBV5-4 and TRBJ1-2; the D is unclear. The V and J ends lost 3 bases and 8 bases respectively, with 17 bases between them. Looked up from germline, CDR1 is SGHNT and CDR2 is YYREEE (reference sequence). There are 14 residues in the CDR3. This CDR3 reads CASSSLIPLRGYTF. The DNA of the CDR3 is TGTGCCAGCAGCTCCCTAATTCCGCTGCGCGGCTACACCTTC.

V usage is TRBV2 and J usage is TRBJ2-3, with a tentative D call TRBD1 (5 bases). V was clipped by 3 bases and J by 4 bases, with 14 bases between them. The germline V gene has CDR1 SNHLY and CDR2 FYNNEI. The CDR3 is 15 amino acids. CDR3 nucleotide sequence: TGTGCCAGCAGTGAGCGGCAGGGTGGGGCAGATACGCAGTATTTT. This translates into CASSERQGGADTQYF.

This rearrangement joins TRBV7-6 to TRBJ1-1; D unclear. The V gene lost 5 bases and the J gene lost 7 bases, with 14 bases spanning the gap. CDR3 length: 13 residues. From germline, CDR1 is SGHVS and CDR2 FNYEAQ. The CDR3 nucleotides read TGTGCCAGCAGCCTATACCCAGCCCGTGAAGCTTTCTTT. Amino acid sequence: CASSLYPAREAFF.